This passage covers 11 T cell receptor beta chains from one sample sequenced in a study of blood T cell repertoires in COVID-19. The data were produced by immunoSEQ multiplex PCR, yet TCRdb's version contains in-frame clones alone and is incomplete. The profile shows under 15,000 clones, approximately 79% of them singletons. The sequenced sample was peripheral blood. These receptors were taken from a human donor in a cohort sampled during active COVID-19.

This chain uses TRBV14 with TRBJ2-7; TRBD1 is a possible D gene (5 bases). V lost 4 bases and J 6 bases, leaving 19 bases between the germline ends. This CDR3 contains 15 residues. Per germline, CDR1 SGHDN and CDR2 FVKESK. CDR3 in amino acids: CASSRRDSDSSEQYF. The CDR3 coding sequence is TGTGCCAGCAGCCGCAGAGACAGCGACTCTAGCGAGCAGTACTTC.

The V and J genes are TRBV18 and TRBJ1-1; 9 bases fit TRBD1. Germline V gives CDR1 KGHSH, CDR2 LQKENI. The CDR3 loop spans 14 amino acids. J lost 1 base, V lost 6 bases, and 3 bases had no gene match. CDR3 DNA: TGTGCCAGCTCGCCGGGACAGGGGAACACTGAAGCTTTCTTT. Its translation: CASSPGQGNTEAFF. The whole variable domain, remainder taken from reference TRBV18 and TRBJ1-1, is NAGVMQNPRHLVRRRGQEARLRCSPMKGHSHVYWYRQLPEEGLKFMVYLQKENIIDESGMPKERFSAEFPKEGPSILRIQQVVRGDSAAYFCASSPGQGNTEAFFGQGTRLTVV.

The rearrangement uses TRBV6-5 and TRBJ1-2; 7 bases agree with TRBD1. The CDR3 covers 13 residues. Germline V gene sequence: CDR1 MNHEY, CDR2 SVGAGI. J lost 3 bases, V lost 7 bases, and 5 bases had no gene match. CDR3 sequence reads: CASNLQGHYGYTF. In DNA, the CDR3 is TGTGCCAGCAATCTACAGGGGCACTATGGCTACACCTTC.

V and J are TRBV19 and TRBJ2-1, with 16 nucleotides matching TRBD2. J was trimmed by 7 bases and V by 6 bases; bases with no gene match: 15. The germline gives CDR1 LNHDA, CDR2 SQIVND (reference sequence). The CDR3 has 19 residues. CDR3 protein: CASSRDRGLAGGPRNEQFF. Here the CDR3 DNA reads TGTGCCAGTAGCCGGGACAGGGGACTAGCGGGGGGGCCGAGGAATGAGCAGTTCTTC. The full variable domain, in which reference TRBV19 and TRBJ2-1 provide the parts outside the CDR3, is DGGITQSPKYLFRKEGQNVTLSCEQNLNHDAMYWYRQDPGQGLRLIYYSQIVNDFQKGDIAEGYSVSREKKESFPLTVTSAQKNPTAFYLCASSRDRGLAGGPRNEQFFGPGTRLTVL.

This rearrangement joins TRBV5-1 to TRBJ2-3; D might be TRBD2 (6 bases). V lost 1 base and J lost 4, with 22 bases in between. This CDR3 contains 18 residues. Germline lookup yields CDR1 SGHRS and CDR2 YFSETQ. CDR3 amino acids: CASSLTGGTLGEADTQYF. In nucleotides, the CDR3 is TGCGCCAGCAGCTTGACAGGTGGGACTTTGGGAGAGGCAGATACGCAGTATTTT.

The rearrangement links TRBV11-2 to TRBJ2-7, with 9 bases identical to TRBD2. The CDR3 has 16 amino acids. The germline CDR1 and CDR2 sequences are SGHAT and FQNNGV. The J segment lost 6 bases and the V segment lost 2 bases, leaving 11 bases of the junction unmatched. CDR3 nucleotides: TGTGCCAGCAGCTTATCCCACGTGGCGGGGGGGCGCGAGCAGTACTTC. As protein: CASSLSHVAGGREQYF.

The chain employs TRBV5-8 and TRBJ2-2; D is perhaps TRBD1 (5 bases). CDR3 length: 16 residues. Trimming stripped 3 bases from V and 0 bases from J, with 12 bases between. Germline values: CDR1 SGHTS, CDR2 YDEGEE. CDR3 in amino acids: CASSWGVGTNTGELFF. The CDR3 DNA is TGTGCCAGCAGCTGGGGCGTGGGGACGAACACCGGGGAGCTGTTTTTT.

The genes are TRBV19 and TRBJ2-5, with D maybe TRBD2 (5 bases). Germline V lookup: CDR1 LNHDA, CDR2 SQIVND (reference sequence). The CDR3 consists of 14 residues. V was pared by 8 bases and J by 5 bases, with 18 bases between. DNA for the CDR3: TGTGCCAGTCAAAGCGGCCGTAAGCTGGAGACCCAGTACTTC. It specifies CASQSGRKLETQYF.

This clone was seen once. The DNA of the CDR3 is TGTGCCAGCAGACCCGGGACAGATTTTGAAGCTTTCTTT. Encoded protein: CASRPGTDFEAFF. The chain is built from TRBV2 and TRBJ1-1; 7 bases are shared with TRBD1. Germline lookup yields CDR1 SNHLY and CDR2 FYNNEI. V shed 6 bases and J 7 bases; nucleotides not matched to a gene: 8. This CDR3 is 13 amino acids long. Supplemented by reference TRBV2 and TRBJ1-1, the full variable domain reads EPEVTQTPSHQVTQMGQEVILRCVPISNHLYFYWYRQILGQKVEFLVSFYNNEISEKSEIFDDQFSVERPDGSNFTLKIRSTKLEDSAMYFCASRPGTDFEAFFGQGTRLTVV.

The chain is built from TRBV5-8 and TRBJ1-1; D may be TRBD1 (5 bases). Trimming pared 2 bases from V and 1 base from J, leaving 15 bases between. CDR3 length equals 16 residues. The V gene's germline CDR1 is SGHTS and CDR2 YDEGEE. CDR3 in DNA: TGTGCCAGCAGCTTAAAACCTGACAGTAGGAACACTGAAGCTTTCTTT. Residues: CASSLKPDSRNTEAFF.

The J gene is TRBJ2-1, the V gene TRBV11-3; 9 bases are a match to TRBD1. Germline V CDR1 and CDR2: SGHNT, YENEEA. J gave up 7 bases and V 0 bases, and 7 bases lay outside the gene matches. This CDR3 comprises 16 residues. CDR3 residues: CASSLEGTGIGNEQFF. The CDR3 DNA sequence: TGTGCCAGCAGCTTAGAGGGGACAGGGATTGGGAATGAGCAGTTCTTC.